The present TCR beta chain was sequenced within a study of T cells in Graves' hyperthyroidism and ophthalmopathy. Template material for amplifying TCR beta CDR3 regions consisted of RNA transcripts. First-round RT-PCR targeting the TCR CDR3 was performed with the HTBI primer set. TCRdb re-called the multiplex PCR reads with MiXCR, one entry per CDR3 protein. The table shows some 770,000 distinct CDR3 sequences, with roughly 17% occurring only once. CDR3 size: 13 residues. Germline loops: CDR1 KGHSH, CDR2 LQKENI. The J segment lost 6 bases and the V segment lost 4 bases, leaving 3 bases of the junction unmatched. The sample holds many counts of this clonotype.

This TCR derives from a man aged 18 to 29 with Graves' hyperthyroidism. The material sequenced was blood. V usage is TRBV18 and J usage is TRBJ1-1, with 9 bases that match TRBD1. The CDR3 DNA reads as TGTGCCAGCTCACTACAGGGGGCCGCTGAAGCTTTCTTT. Translated: CASSLQGAAEAFF.